This T cell receptor (beta chain) was identified during a study of blood T cell repertoires in COVID-19. Germline assignment: CDR1 MGHRA and CDR2 YSYEKL. Trimming removed 2 bases at V and 7 bases at J, with 14 bases between. The CDR3 consists of 15 residues. The data were produced by immunoSEQ multiplex PCR, yet TCRdb's version contains in-frame clones alone and is incomplete. Of fewer than 350,000 clones listed, about nine tenths were seen once; the top ten hold around 0.92%. This clone was observed a few times. The receptor comes from a woman younger than 45 who had been exposed to COVID-19. The rearrangement uses TRBV4-1 and TRBJ1-4; weak D call: TRBD1 (6 bases). The sequencing input was PBMCs or T cells enriched from blood (not recorded which). In DNA form, the CDR3 reads TGCGCCAGCAGCCAACCAGACAGGTGGGGTGAAAAACTGTTTTTT. Translating it yields CASSQPDRWGEKLFF.